The clone carrying this T cell receptor beta chain has more than one count but fewer than ten. What it binds is unknown. The source of the sample is a study of CD8 T cells in ankylosing spondylitis. Via MiXCR, TCRdb re-called the 5' RACE reads, giving one row per CDR3 protein. This table has about 240,000 distinct CDR3 sequences, roughly 8.6% appearing once. Germline V gene sequence: CDR1 DFQATT, CDR2 SNEGSKA (reference sequence). The CDR3 covers 15 residues. V was pared by 6 bases and J by 6 bases, with 11 bases of the junction left unmatched. Study-wide results and limits: Disease-linked clones reportedly concentrated significantly in matched ankylosing spondylitis synovial fluid.

The material sequenced was blood, either unsorted or a sorted T cell fraction (not recorded which). The receptor's source is a male donor with ankylosing spondylitis or in good health (not recorded which). The chain is built from TRBV20-1 and TRBJ2-3; 11 nucleotides agree with TRBD2. The CDR3, as DNA: TGCAGTGCCTTAGCGGGGGGGCTGCATAGGGATACGCAGTATTTT. Encoded protein: CSALAGGLHRDTQYF.